These 24 T cell receptor beta chains originate from one sample sequenced in a study of blood T cell repertoires in COVID-19. The repertoire was sequenced with immunoSEQ multiplex PCR; TCRdb's copy has only in-frame clones and lacks some. The sample has a few hundred thousand clones, about nine tenths seen once; the top ten hold over 8.5%. Sequences were obtained from PBMCs or T cells enriched from blood (not recorded which). These TCRs come from a woman aged 25-40 years who had recovered from COVID-19.

V is TRBV30 and J is TRBJ1-3; no clear D. Germline CDR1 GTSNPN, CDR2 SVGIG (reference sequence). V was shortened by 4 bases and J by 0 bases, with 13 bases between the two germline ends. The CDR3 is 15 amino acids. This chain's CDR3 is CAWNSGASSGNTIYF. In DNA, the CDR3 is TGTGCCTGGAACTCGGGAGCAAGCTCTGGAAACACCATATATTTT.

The chain employs TRBV6-4 and TRBJ2-1; TRBD2 matches at 10 bases. J lost 4 bases, V lost 9 bases, and 6 bases had no gene match. Germline V lookup: CDR1 MRHNA, CDR2 SNTAGT. The CDR3 loop spans 14 amino acids. The CDR3 spells CARGTSAKYNEQFF. DNA of the CDR3: TGTGCCAGAGGGACTAGCGCGAAGTACAATGAGCAGTTCTTC.

The chain links TRBV29-1 to TRBJ2-7, with D maybe TRBD2 (5 bases). V lost 4 bases to trimming and J lost 2 bases, with 9 bases between them. There are 12 residues in the CDR3. Germline V gene data show CDR1 as SQVTM and CDR2 as ANQGSEA. CDR3 bases: TGCAGCGTTGGGAGGACTCCCTACGAGCAGTACTTC. Translated, it gives CSVGRTPYEQYF.

For the CDR3, the DNA is TGTGCCAGCTTTAAGGACAGTGCTAACTATGGCTACACCTTC. Amino acid sequence: CASFKDSANYGYTF. The V gene is TRBV19, the J gene TRBJ1-2, with D possibly matching TRBD1 (6 bases). The CDR3 totals 14 residues. Germline values: CDR1 LNHDA, CDR2 SQIVND (reference sequence). V lost 9 bases and J 0 bases, leaving 14 bases between the germline ends.

The genes are TRBV7-9 and TRBJ1-1, with D unclear. The CDR3 length is 13 residues. CDR1 is SEHNR, CDR2 FQNEAQ, per germline (reference sequence). With 8 bases removed from V and 2 bases from J, the gap between germline ends came to 12 bases. CDR3 nucleotides: TGTGCCAGCGATCTTACTTCAAACACTGAAGCTTTCTTT. Residues: CASDLTSNTEAFF.

This CDR3 is CASGSGGRTDGYTF. As DNA, the CDR3 is TGTGCTAGTGGTTCGGGGGGACGGACAGATGGCTACACCTTC. The chain joins TRBV12-5 to TRBJ1-2; D is possibly TRBD1 (6 bases). The CDR3 totals 14 residues. Germline V gives CDR1 LGHNT, CDR2 FRNRAP. V was shortened by 4 bases and J by 6 bases, with 15 bases between the two germline ends.

The chain links TRBV5-6 to TRBJ1-3; TRBD1 agrees at 9 bases. Germline V gene data show CDR1 as SGHDT and CDR2 as YYEEEE. The V gene end was trimmed by 1 base and the J gene end by 7 bases; junction bases not matched to a gene: 6. CDR3 length equals 15 residues. CDR3 region: CASSLTPGTGNTIYF. CDR3 coding DNA: TGTGCCAGCAGCTTGACCCCCGGGACAGGGAACACCATATATTTT.

The chain links TRBV9 to TRBJ2-1; D uncertain. The V gene's germline CDR1 is SGDLS and CDR2 YYNGEE. The CDR3 extends over 13 amino acids. V was clipped by 3 bases and J by 5 bases, with 9 bases between them. For the CDR3, the DNA is TGTGCCAGCAGCGCCAGATACCACAATGAGCAGTTCTTC. This translates into CASSARYHNEQFF.

The rearrangement links TRBV4-2 to TRBJ2-3; D may be TRBD2 (6 bases). Per the germline V gene, CDR1 is LGHNA and CDR2 is YNFKEQ. V was cut by 1 base and J by 2 bases, with 13 bases left in between. The CDR3 is 16 amino acids. CDR3 region: CASSQGVRENTDTQYF. CDR3 nucleotides: TGTGCCAGCAGCCAAGGGGTGCGGGAAAACACAGATACGCAGTATTTT.

The genes are TRBV27 and TRBJ1-5; the D gene is possibly TRBD1 (5 bases). V gave up 5 bases and J gave up 11 bases, with 16 bases separating them. This CDR3 is 13 amino acids long. Per the germline V gene, CDR1 is MNHEY and CDR2 is SMNVEV (reference sequence). CDR3 coding DNA: TGTGCCAGCAGTCCGAGACAGTTCTGGGCCCAGCATTTT. This translates into CASSPRQFWAQHF.

This rearrangement joins TRBV4-1 to TRBJ2-1; the D gene is possibly TRBD1 (6 bases). Germline CDR1 MGHRA, CDR2 YSYEKL. The germline V and J ends were trimmed by 4 bases and 5 bases, with 12 bases remaining between them. This CDR3 contains 14 residues. CDR3 sequence: CASSPHRVNNEQFF. For the CDR3, the DNA is TGCGCCAGCAGCCCCCACAGGGTAAACAATGAGCAGTTCTTC.

The chain combines TRBV12-3 or TRBV12-4 with TRBJ1-2; D gene uncertain. The CDR3 runs 12 residues. Trimming stripped 5 bases from V and 7 bases from J, with 11 bases between. CDR3 loop: CASSRRAGGYTF. CDR3 coding DNA: TGTGCCAGCAGTCGACGGGCGGGTGGCTACACCTTC.

The chain joins TRBV19 to TRBJ1-5; no definite D call. Germline values: CDR1 LNHDA, CDR2 SQIVND (reference sequence). The V gene lost 6 bases and the J gene lost 5 bases, with 17 bases spanning the gap. This CDR3 contains 15 residues. The CDR3 region is CASSPGLFRDQPQHF. As DNA, the CDR3 is TGTGCCAGTAGCCCAGGACTCTTTAGAGATCAGCCCCAGCATTTT.

This clone was counted a single time. This chain uses TRBV5-5 with TRBJ2-1; TRBD1 might be the D (7 bases). V was pared by 2 bases and J by 0 bases, with 15 bases between. Germline V gene sequence: CDR1 SGHKS, CDR2 YYEKEE (reference sequence). This CDR3 comprises 17 residues. The CDR3 loop reads CASSLTARDSSYNEQFF. CDR3 in DNA: TGTGCCAGCAGCTTAACAGCGCGGGACAGCTCCTACAATGAGCAGTTCTTC.

J is TRBJ2-3 and V is TRBV7-3; 11 nucleotides align to TRBD2. With V trimmed by 4 bases and J by 1 base, 10 bases remained unmatched. The CDR3 is 18 residues long. CDR1 and CDR2 from the germline V gene are SGHTA and FQGTGA. The CDR3 sequence is CASSSPPGTSGRTDTQYF. CDR3 DNA sequence: TGTGCCAGCAGCTCCCCTCCCGGGACTAGCGGACGCACAGATACGCAGTATTTT. Combining the CDR3 with reference TRBV7-3 and TRBJ2-3 gives the whole variable domain GAGVSQTPSNKVTEKGKYVELRCDPISGHTALYWYRQSLGQGPEFLIYFQGTGAADDSGLPNDRFFAVRPEGSVSTLKIQRTERGDSAVYLCASSSPPGTSGRTDTQYFGPGTRLTVL.

J is TRBJ2-1 and V is TRBV12-3 or TRBV12-4; D ambiguous. The ends were cut back, 5 bases at V and 12 bases at J, with 11 bases in the middle. This CDR3 is built from 11 residues. In DNA form, the CDR3 reads TGTGCCAGCAGTCCGGGTCTTGTGCAGTTCTTC. It encodes CASSPGLVQFF.

The J gene is TRBJ2-3, the V gene TRBV29-1; the match to TRBD2 covers 13 bases. With V trimmed by 6 bases and J by 0 bases, 6 bases remained unmatched. Germline V CDR1 and CDR2: SQVTM, ANQGSEA. This CDR3 has 16 amino acids. The CDR3 region is CSVPGTSGTSTDTQYF. DNA of the CDR3: TGCAGCGTCCCTGGGACTAGCGGGACTAGCACAGATACGCAGTATTTT.

The chain couples TRBV2 to TRBJ2-1, with no clear D. Per germline, CDR1 SNHLY and CDR2 FYNNEI. The CDR3 contains 14 residues. Trimming took 8 bases from V and 4 from J, leaving 15 bases between them. The CDR3 sequence is CASPVRDSYNEQFF. CDR3 nucleotide sequence: TGTGCCAGCCCAGTTCGAGACTCGTACAATGAGCAGTTCTTC.

The J gene is TRBJ1-2, the V gene TRBV18; 8 bases line up with TRBD1. With 2 bases clipped from V and 8 bases from J, the junction kept 13 bases outside the gene matches. The CDR3 spans 16 residues. CDR1 and CDR2 from the germline V gene are KGHSH and LQKENI. The CDR3 spells CASSPSGQGFSGGYTF. The CDR3 DNA follows: TGTGCCAGCTCACCATCCGGACAGGGCTTCAGCGGCGGCTACACCTTC.

This clone appeared many times. The rearrangement links TRBV20-1 to TRBJ1-1, with D maybe TRBD1 (6 bases). V was shortened by 1 base and J by 10 bases, with 7 bases between the two germline ends. Germline CDR1 and CDR2: DFQATT and SNEGSKA (reference sequence). CDR3 length equals 10 residues. In DNA, the CDR3 is TGCAGTGCTAGAGTGGGGGCAGCTTTCTTT. It encodes CSARVGAAFF.

V usage is TRBV29-1 and J usage is TRBJ2-3, with 7 bases matching TRBD2. V lost 0 bases and J lost 0; bases outside the gene matches: 18. This CDR3 is 20 amino acids long. In germline, CDR1 is SQVTM, CDR2 ANQGSEA. CDR3 loop: CSVEDRVVWSGTYSTDTQYF. The CDR3 nucleotides read TGCAGCGTTGAAGATCGAGTCGTGTGGAGCGGGACCTATAGCACAGATACGCAGTATTTT.

In this sample, this clone turned up once. This chain links TRBV9 with TRBJ2-1; possibly TRBD1 for D (6 bases). The CDR3 runs to 14 residues. Germline CDR1 SGDLS, CDR2 YYNGEE. V dropped 0 bases and J dropped 2 bases, with 6 bases sitting between them. CDR3 sequence reads: CASSVGGPYNEQFF. The CDR3 DNA sequence: TGTGCCAGCAGCGTAGGGGGGCCCTACAATGAGCAGTTCTTC.

The chain joins TRBV7-6 to TRBJ2-7; 10 nucleotides agree with TRBD2. Germline CDR1 reads SGHVS; CDR2 reads FNYEAQ. The junction had 8 bases not matched to a gene; V was cut back by 1 base and J by 5 bases. The CDR3 loop spans 16 amino acids. The DNA for the CDR3 is TGTGCCAGCAGCTTAGAGTCTAGCGGGAGTTTGGACGAGCAGTACTTC. It codes for CASSLESSGSLDEQYF.

This chain links TRBV5-6 with TRBJ2-7; the match to TRBD2 covers 13 bases. J lost 3 bases, V lost 3 bases, and 3 bases had no gene match. The CDR3 runs 15 residues. Germline V CDR1 and CDR2: SGHDT, YYEEEE. CDR3 protein: CASSWRTSGSYEQYF. For the CDR3, the DNA is TGTGCCAGCAGCTGGAGGACTAGCGGGAGCTACGAGCAGTACTTC. Full variable domain (remainder filled in from reference TRBV5-6 and TRBJ2-7): DAGVTQSPTHLIKTRGQQVTLRCSPKSGHDTVSWYQQALGQGPQFIFQYYEEEERQRGNFPDRFSGHQFPNYSSELNVNALLLGDSALYLCASSWRTSGSYEQYFGPGTRLTVT.